What follows is one T cell receptor beta chain and its context. No antigen is known for it. Researchers partitioned CD4+ cells into CD45RA+ naive and CD45RA-negative memory subsets. The data originate from a study of shared clonotypes between healthy human individuals. Study results and caveats: The low donor count limited represented genetic and exposure-history diversity.

The repertoire was sequenced with immunoSEQ multiplex PCR; TCRdb's copy has only in-frame clones and lacks some. The sample shows 640,000 or so clones, about two thirds of them seen only once. The CDR3 extends over 14 amino acids. CDR1 and CDR2 from the germline V gene are MNHEY and SMNVEV (reference sequence). V shed 4 bases and J 6 bases; nucleotides not matched to a gene: 7. The receptor was isolated from a woman aged 30 to 39 in good health. The chain is built from TRBV27 and TRBJ1-1; the match to TRBD1 covers 8 bases. Sequenced material: memory CD4+ T cells sorted from blood. Regarding subset: CD45RA-negative fraction. CDR3 protein: CASSSRGRIAEAFF. The CDR3 coding sequence is TGTGCCAGCAGTTCCAGGGGGCGCATCGCTGAAGCTTTCTTT.